This T cell receptor (beta chain) was captured by sequencing in a study of blood T cell repertoires in COVID-19. On the study more broadly: Both acute and convalescent COVID-19 samples were obtained from the United States, Italy and Spain. The cDNA or gDNA used as material had been derived from T cells, B-cell-depleted T cells, or PBMCs.

Study processing details: Reference gene primer amplification gave nucleated cell count estimates. Here immunoSEQ multiplex PCR was the method, and the copy in TCRdb shows in-frame clones only, minus some. The V and J calls and clone size were taken over from that table, and D and trimming were inferred from the DNA. In the table there are 200,000 to 250,000 clones, 86% of which are singletons. Followed longitudinally, the Seattle patients had been enrolled during active infection. The J segment lost 5 bases and the V segment lost 3 bases, leaving 11 bases of the junction unmatched. CDR1 is KGHSH and CDR2 is LQKENI in the germline V gene. The CDR3 totals 16 residues.

This TCR came from a woman between 45 and 60 years old with COVID-19, enrolled during active disease. This chain links TRBV18 with TRBJ2-5; 8 bases are a match to TRBD1. The material sequenced was peripheral blood. As DNA, the CDR3 is TGTGCCAGCTCACCCCTTCGGACAGGGCGAGGGGAGACCCAGTACTTC. This sequence encodes CASSPLRTGRGETQYF.